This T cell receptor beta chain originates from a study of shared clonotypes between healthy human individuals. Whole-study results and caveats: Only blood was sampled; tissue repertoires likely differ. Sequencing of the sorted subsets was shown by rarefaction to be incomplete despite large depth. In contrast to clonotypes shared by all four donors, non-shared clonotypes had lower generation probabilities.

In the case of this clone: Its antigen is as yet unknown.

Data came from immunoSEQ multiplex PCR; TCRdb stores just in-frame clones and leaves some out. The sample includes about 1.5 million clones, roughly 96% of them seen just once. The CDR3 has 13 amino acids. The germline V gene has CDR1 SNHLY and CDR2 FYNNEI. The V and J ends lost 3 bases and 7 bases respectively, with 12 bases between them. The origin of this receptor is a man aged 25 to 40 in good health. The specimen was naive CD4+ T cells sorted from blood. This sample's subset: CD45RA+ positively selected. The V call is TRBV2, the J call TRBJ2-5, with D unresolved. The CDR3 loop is CASSDGRGGTQYF. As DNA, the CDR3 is TGTGCCAGCAGTGACGGCCGCGGTGGGACCCAGTACTTC.